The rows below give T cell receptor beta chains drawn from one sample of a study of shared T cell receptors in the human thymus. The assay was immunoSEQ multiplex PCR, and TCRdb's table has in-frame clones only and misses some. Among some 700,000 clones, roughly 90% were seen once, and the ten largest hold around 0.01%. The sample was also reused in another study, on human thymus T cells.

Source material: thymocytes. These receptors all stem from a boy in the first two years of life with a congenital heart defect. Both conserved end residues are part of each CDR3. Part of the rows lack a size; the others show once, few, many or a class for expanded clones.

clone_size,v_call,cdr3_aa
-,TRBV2,CASNPEGTIPGGEQFF
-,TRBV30,CAWRDRGHHTGELFF
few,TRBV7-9,CASSSTLRDSTQPQHF
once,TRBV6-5,CASSYRGGGGNEKLFF
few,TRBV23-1,CASSQSSRHSNQPQHF
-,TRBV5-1,CASSDAPDSPQDTQYF
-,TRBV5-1,CASRPPERYEQYF
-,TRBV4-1,CASSQATGDSSTNEKLFF
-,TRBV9,CASSVNLNSYEQYF
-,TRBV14,CASSQDAGTGNTGELFF
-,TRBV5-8,CASSLDMSGNTIYF
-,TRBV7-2,CASSRYRGGNQPQHF
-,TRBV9,CASSALGAQGTGSDGYTF
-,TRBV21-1,CASSRWWAGRDGELFF
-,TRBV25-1,CASSEEQGCGYTF
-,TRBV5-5,CASSPRDRGHYEQYF
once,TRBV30,CAWSVREDTEAFF
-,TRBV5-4,CASSVGTGLRQETQYF
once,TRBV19,CASNPRRDKLNTEAFF
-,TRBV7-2,CASSLAGRAGASDDTQYF
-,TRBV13,CASVSRERYNEQFF
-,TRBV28,CASRIGRRGETQYF
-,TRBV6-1,CASSAGRGYNQPQHF
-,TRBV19,CASSITGFYEQYF
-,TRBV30,CAWSVPGQGLDGYTF
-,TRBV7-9,CASSLGRGGTEAFF